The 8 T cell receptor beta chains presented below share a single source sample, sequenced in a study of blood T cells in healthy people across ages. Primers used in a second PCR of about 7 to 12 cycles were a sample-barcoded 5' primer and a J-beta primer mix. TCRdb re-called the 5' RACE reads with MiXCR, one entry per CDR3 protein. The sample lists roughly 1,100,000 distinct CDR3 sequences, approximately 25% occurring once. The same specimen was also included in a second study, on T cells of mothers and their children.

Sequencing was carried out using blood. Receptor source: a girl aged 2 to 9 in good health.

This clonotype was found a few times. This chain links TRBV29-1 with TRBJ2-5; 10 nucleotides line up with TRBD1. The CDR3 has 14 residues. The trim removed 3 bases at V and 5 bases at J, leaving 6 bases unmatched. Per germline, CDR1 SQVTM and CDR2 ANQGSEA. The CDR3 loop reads CSVEWTGGGETQYF. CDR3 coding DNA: TGCAGCGTTGAGTGGACAGGGGGAGGGGAGACCCAGTACTTC.

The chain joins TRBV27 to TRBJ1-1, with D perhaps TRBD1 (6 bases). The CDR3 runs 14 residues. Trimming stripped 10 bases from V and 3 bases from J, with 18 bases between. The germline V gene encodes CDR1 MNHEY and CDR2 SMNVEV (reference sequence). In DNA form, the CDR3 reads TGTGCCACGTCTCGGGGGCGCGGTGACACTGAAGCTTTCTTT. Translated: CATSRGRGDTEAFF.

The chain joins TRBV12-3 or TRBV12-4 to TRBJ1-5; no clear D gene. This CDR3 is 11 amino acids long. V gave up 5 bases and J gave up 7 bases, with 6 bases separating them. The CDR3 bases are TGTGCCAGCAGTAGAGGGCAGCCCCAGCATTTT. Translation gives CASSRGQPQHF.

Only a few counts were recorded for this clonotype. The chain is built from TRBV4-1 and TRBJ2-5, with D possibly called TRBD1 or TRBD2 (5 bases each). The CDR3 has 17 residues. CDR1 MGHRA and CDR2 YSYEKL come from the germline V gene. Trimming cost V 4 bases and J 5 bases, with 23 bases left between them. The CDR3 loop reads CASSPVPGPRSRETQYF. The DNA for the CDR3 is TGCGCCAGCAGCCCTGTCCCGGGACCCCGGAGCAGGGAGACCCAGTACTTC.

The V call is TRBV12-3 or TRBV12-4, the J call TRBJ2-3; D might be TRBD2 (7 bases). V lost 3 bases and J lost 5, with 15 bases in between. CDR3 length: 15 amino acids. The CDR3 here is CASSFPWGGGDTQYF. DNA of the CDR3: TGTGCCAGCAGTTTCCCCTGGGGGGGCGGAGATACGCAGTATTTT.

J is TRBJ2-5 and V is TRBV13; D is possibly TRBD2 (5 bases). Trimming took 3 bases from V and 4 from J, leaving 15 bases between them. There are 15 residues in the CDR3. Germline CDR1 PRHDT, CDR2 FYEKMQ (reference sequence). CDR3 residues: CASSFRGREGETQYF. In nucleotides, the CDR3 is TGTGCCAGCAGCTTTCGAGGGAGAGAAGGAGAGACCCAGTACTTC.

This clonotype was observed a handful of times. The CDR3 reads CASSFTGGPFYEQYF. The CDR3 DNA reads as TGTGCCAGCAGCTTCACGGGGGGGCCCTTCTACGAGCAGTACTTC. V and J are TRBV5-6 and TRBJ2-7; TRBD2 aligns across 8 bases. Germline CDR1 and CDR2: SGHDT and YYEEEE. This CDR3 comprises 15 residues. With V trimmed by 2 bases and J by 3 bases, 7 bases remained unmatched.

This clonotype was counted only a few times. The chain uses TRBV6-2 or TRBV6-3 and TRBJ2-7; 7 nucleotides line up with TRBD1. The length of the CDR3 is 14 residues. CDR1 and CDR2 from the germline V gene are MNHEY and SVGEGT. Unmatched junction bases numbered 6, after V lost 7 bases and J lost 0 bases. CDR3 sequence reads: CASNDRANSYEQYF. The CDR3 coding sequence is TGTGCCAGCAATGACAGGGCGAACTCCTACGAGCAGTACTTC.